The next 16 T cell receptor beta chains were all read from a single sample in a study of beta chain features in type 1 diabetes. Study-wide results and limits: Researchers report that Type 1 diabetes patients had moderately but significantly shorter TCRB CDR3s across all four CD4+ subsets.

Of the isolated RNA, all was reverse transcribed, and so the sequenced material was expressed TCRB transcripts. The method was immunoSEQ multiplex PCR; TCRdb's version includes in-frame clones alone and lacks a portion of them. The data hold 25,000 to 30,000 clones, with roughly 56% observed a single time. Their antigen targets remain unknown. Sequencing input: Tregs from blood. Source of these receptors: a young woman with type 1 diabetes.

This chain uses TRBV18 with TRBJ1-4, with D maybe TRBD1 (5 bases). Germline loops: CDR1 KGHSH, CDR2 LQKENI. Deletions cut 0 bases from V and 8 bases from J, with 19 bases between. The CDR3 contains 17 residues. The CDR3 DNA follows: TGTGCCAGCTCACCACCGCCGGACACCTTATTACTGGAAAAACTGTTTTTT. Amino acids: CASSPPPDTLLLEKLFF.

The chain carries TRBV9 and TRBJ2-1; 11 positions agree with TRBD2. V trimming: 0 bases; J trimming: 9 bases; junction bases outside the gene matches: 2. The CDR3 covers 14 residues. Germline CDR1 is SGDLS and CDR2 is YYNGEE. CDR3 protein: CASSVELAGVEQFF. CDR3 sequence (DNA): TGTGCCAGCAGCGTAGAACTAGCGGGAGTTGAGCAGTTCTTC.

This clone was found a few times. Here the CDR3 DNA reads TGTGCCAGCAGCATGGCCGGGACTAGCAACATTCAGTACTTC. As protein: CASSMAGTSNIQYF. This chain uses TRBV5-5 with TRBJ2-4; TRBD2 aligns across 9 bases. CDR1 SGHKS and CDR2 YYEKEE come from the germline V gene (reference sequence). The length of the CDR3 is 14 residues. Trimming cost V 4 bases and J 7 bases; bases outside gene matches: 6.

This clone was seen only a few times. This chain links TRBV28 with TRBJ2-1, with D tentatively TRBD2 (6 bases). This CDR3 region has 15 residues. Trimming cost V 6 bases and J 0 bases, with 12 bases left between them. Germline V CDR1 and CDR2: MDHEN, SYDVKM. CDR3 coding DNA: TGTGCCAGCAGCGGGAGCGGGTACTCCTACAATGAGCAGTTCTTC. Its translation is CASSGSGYSYNEQFF.

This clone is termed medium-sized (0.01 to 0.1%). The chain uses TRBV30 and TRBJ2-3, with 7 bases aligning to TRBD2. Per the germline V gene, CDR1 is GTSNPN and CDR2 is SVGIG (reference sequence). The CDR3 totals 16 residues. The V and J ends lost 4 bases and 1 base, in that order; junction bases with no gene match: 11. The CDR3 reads CAWTAGRDFRTDTQYF. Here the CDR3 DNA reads TGTGCCTGGACGGCGGGGAGGGACTTTCGCACAGATACGCAGTATTTT.

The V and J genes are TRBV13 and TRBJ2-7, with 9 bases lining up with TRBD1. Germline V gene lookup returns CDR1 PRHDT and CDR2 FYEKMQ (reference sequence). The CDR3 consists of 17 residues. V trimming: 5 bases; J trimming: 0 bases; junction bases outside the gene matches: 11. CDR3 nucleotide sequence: TGTGCCAGCAGCCTAAGACAGGGGGGATCTTACTCCTACGAGCAGTACGTC. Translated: CASSLRQGGSYSYEQYV.

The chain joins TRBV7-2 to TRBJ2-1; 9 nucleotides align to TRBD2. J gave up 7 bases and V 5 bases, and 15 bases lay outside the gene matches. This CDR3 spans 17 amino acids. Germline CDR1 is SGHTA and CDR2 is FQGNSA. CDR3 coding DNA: TGTGCCAGCAGCCCGCAAGGAGGTAGCGGGAGTTTTAATGAGCAGTTCTTC. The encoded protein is CASSPQGGSGSFNEQFF.

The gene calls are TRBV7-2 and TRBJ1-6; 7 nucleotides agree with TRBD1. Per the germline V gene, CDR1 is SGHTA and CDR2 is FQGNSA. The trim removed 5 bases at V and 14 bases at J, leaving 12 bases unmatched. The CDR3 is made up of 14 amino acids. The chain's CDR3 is CASSRGTVFSTLHF. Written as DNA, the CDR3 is TGTGCCAGCAGCCGCGGGACAGTATTCTCCACCCTCCACTTT.

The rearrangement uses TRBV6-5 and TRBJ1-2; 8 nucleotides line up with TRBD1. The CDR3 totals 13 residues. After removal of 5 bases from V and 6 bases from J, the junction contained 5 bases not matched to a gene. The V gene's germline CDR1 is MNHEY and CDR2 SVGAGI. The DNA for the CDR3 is TGTGCCAGCAGTCCCGGGACAGGCAATGGCTACACCTTC. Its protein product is CASSPGTGNGYTF.

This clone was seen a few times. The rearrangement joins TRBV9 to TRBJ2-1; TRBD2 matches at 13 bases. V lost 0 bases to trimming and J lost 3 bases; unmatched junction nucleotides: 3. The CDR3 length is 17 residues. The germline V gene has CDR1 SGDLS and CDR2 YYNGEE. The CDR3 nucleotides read TGTGCCAGCAGCGTAGGACTAGCGGGAGGTTACTACAATGAGCAGTTCTTC. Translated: CASSVGLAGGYYNEQFF.

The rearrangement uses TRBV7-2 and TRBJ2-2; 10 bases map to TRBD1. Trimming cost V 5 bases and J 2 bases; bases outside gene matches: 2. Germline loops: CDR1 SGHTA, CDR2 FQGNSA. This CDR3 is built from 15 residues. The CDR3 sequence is CASSETGGNTGELFF. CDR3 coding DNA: TGTGCCAGCAGCGAGACAGGGGGCAACACCGGGGAGCTGTTTTTT.

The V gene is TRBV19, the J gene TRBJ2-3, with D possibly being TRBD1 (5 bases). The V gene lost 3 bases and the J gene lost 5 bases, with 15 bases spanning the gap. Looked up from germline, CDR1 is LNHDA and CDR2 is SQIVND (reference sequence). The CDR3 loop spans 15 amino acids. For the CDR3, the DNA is TGTGCCAGTAGTATGTTGGGAATAAGGGGAGATACGCAGTATTTT. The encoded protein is CASSMLGIRGDTQYF.

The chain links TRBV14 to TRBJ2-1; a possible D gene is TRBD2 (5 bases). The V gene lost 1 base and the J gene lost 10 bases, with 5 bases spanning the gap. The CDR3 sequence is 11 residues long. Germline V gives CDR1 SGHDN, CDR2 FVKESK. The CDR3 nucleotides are TGTGCCAGCAGCCAAGCTAGCGAGCAGTTCTTC. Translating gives CASSQASEQFF.

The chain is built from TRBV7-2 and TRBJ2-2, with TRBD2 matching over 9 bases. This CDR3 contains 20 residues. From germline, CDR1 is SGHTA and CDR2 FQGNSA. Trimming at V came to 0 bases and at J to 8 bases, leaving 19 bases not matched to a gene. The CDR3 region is CASSLALGGRAGAMTGELFF. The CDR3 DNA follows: TGTGCCAGCAGCTTAGCGCTCGGCGGGAGGGCGGGTGCGATGACTGGGGAGCTGTTTTTT.

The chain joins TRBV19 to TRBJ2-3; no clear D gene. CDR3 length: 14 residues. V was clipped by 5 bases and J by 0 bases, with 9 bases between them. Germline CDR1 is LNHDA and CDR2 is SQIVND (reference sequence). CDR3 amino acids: CASSLVSSTDTQYF. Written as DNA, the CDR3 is TGTGCCAGTAGTTTGGTCAGTAGCACAGATACGCAGTATTTT. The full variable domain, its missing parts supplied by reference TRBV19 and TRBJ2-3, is DGGITQSPKYLFRKEGQNVTLSCEQNLNHDAMYWYRQDPGQGLRLIYYSQIVNDFQKGDIAEGYSVSREKKESFPLTVTSAQKNPTAFYLCASSLVSSTDTQYFGPGTRLTVL.

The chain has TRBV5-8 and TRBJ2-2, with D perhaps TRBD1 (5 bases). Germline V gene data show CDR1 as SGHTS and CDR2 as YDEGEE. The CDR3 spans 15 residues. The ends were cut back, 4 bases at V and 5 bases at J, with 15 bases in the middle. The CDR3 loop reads CASSDQGLVTGELFF. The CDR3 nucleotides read TGTGCCAGCAGCGATCAGGGCCTCGTGACCGGGGAGCTGTTTTTT.